Listed below are T cell receptor beta chains from one sample, sequenced in a study of blood T cell repertoires in COVID-19. The assay was immunoSEQ multiplex PCR, and TCRdb's table has in-frame clones only and misses some. The data show about 330,000 clones, roughly 90% seen once. Specimen: PBMCs or T cells enriched from blood (not recorded which). Every receptor here comes from a woman in her 30s who had recovered from COVID-19. Both conserved end residues are part of each CDR3. The D gene is left open where the match is weak. The size of a clone is reported for some rows only, either as once, few or many, or as a class for expanded clones.

d_call	v_call	j_call	clone_size	cdr3_aa
TRBD1	TRBV28	TRBJ1-2	.	CASSAGTANYGYTF
.	TRBV6-5	TRBJ1-3	.	CASSLQGMAGNTIYF
TRBD1	TRBV7-8	TRBJ2-3	few	CASSSGQRDTQYF
TRBD2	TRBV4-3	TRBJ2-5	.	CASSQGSGVQETQYF
TRBD1	TRBV6-2/TRBV6-3	TRBJ1-5	.	CASSPDRGRVGGNQPQHF
.	TRBV2	TRBJ2-5	.	CASIEGWQETQYF
.	TRBV5-4	TRBJ1-2	.	CASSATGNNYGYTF
.	TRBV18	TRBJ1-1	.	CASSGRVGAFF
.	TRBV12-3/TRBV12-4	TRBJ1-5	.	CASSPRQHQPQHF
.	TRBV5-1	TRBJ2-3	.	CASSLGNRVPDTQYF
TRBD1	TRBV19	TRBJ1-1	once	CASSPRQGGNTEAFF
TRBD1	TRBV10-3	TRBJ2-7	once	CAIRTGGSYEQYF
TRBD1	TRBV18	TRBJ1-5	few	CASSPLSTGGIGQPQHF
.	TRBV9	TRBJ1-1	.	CASSYSGATEAFF
.	TRBV6-2/TRBV6-3	TRBJ1-5	.	CASTPLGAGNQPQHF
TRBD2	TRBV5-1	TRBJ2-5	.	CASSPQTSRETQYF
TRBD2	TRBV7-2	TRBJ2-3	.	CASSLASRGVDTQYF
.	TRBV18	TRBJ2-3	.	CASSRGNQGGTDTQYF
.	TRBV5-5	TRBJ1-2	once	CASRPTVDYGYTF
TRBD1	TRBV18	TRBJ2-2	.	CASSPRDREHTGELFF
.	TRBV2	TRBJ1-5	.	CASSGGSRENQPQHF
.	TRBV7-8	TRBJ1-1	.	CASSFPGNTEAFF
TRBD1	TRBV5-6	TRBJ1-1	.	CASSKTGQGATEAFF
.	TRBV10-3	TRBJ1-1	.	CAISEFISAEAFF
TRBD1	TRBV29-1	TRBJ2-7	few	CSVGMGQGMELEYF
.	TRBV6-2/TRBV6-3	TRBJ1-1	.	CASSYPTGNTEAFF
.	TRBV5-5	TRBJ2-7	.	CASSLGSAYEQYF
.	TRBV10-2	TRBJ2-2	.	CASSHRVGAYAGELFF
TRBD2	TRBV7-9	TRBJ2-2	few	CASSGPPGGNTGELFF